This TCR beta chain came from a study of cytomegalovirus exposure and HLA in healthy donors. Per germline, CDR1 SNHLY and CDR2 FYNNEI. The CDR3 spans 15 residues. V gave up 6 bases and J gave up 4 bases; unmatched junction bases: 9. PCR used 60 Vbeta primers and 13 Jbeta primers. TCRdb keeps only in-frame clones here, not all; method: immunoSEQ multiplex PCR. Seen here are around 200,000 clones, about 85% observed once, and the top ten hold about 9.4%. The chain carries TRBV2 and TRBJ1-2; 9 bases are a match to TRBD1. Specimen: PBMCs. This sequence was found in a woman aged 50 to 60 in good health and CMV-seropositive. The CDR3 loop is CASSDTGGITYGYTF. Written as DNA, the CDR3 is TGTGCCAGCAGCGATACAGGGGGCATTACCTATGGCTACACCTTC.